This is a list of T cell receptor beta chains from one sample in a study of OX40 agonist ivuxolimab in advanced cancers. The repertoire was sequenced with immunoSEQ multiplex PCR; TCRdb's copy has only in-frame clones and lacks some. The sample has some 48,000 clones, 80% to 85% seen once. Sequencing was performed on CD4+ or CD8+ T cells sorted from blood, taken in a trial of the OX40 agonist ivuxolimab. The receptors here all came from an adult with an advanced solid tumor such as melanoma, head and neck, liver or kidney cancer. Both conserved end residues are part of each CDR3. A D gene is named only where the DNA matches it firmly. Size is stated for part of the rows, as once, few or many counts, or as a class when the clone is expanded.

>-|TRBD1|TRBV7-2|TRBJ1-2
CASSLDRGPRGYTF
TGTGCCAGCAGCCTGGACAGGGGGCCTCGGGGCTACACCTTC
>-|-|TRBV21-1|TRBJ2-3
CASTWGLAGGPTDTQYF
TGTGCCAGCACCTGGGGACTAGCGGGAGGACCCACAGATACGCAGTATTTT
>once|-|TRBV10-3|TRBJ1-1
CAISEVRGVGEAFF
TGTGCCATCAGTGAGGTCAGGGGTGTTGGTGAAGCTTTCTTT
>-|-|TRBV7-2|TRBJ2-1
CASSPRGGADNEQFF
TGTGCCAGCAGCCCCCGTGGGGGAGCGGACAATGAGCAGTTCTTC
>-|-|TRBV27|TRBJ1-2
CASSRGRVNYGYTF
TGTGCCAGCAGTCGGGGTCGGGTTAACTATGGCTACACCTTC
>-|TRBD2|TRBV19|TRBJ2-1
CASSRASGNYNEQFF
TGTGCCAGTAGTAGGGCTAGCGGGAATTACAATGAGCAGTTCTTC
>-|-|TRBV2|TRBJ2-7
CASSEGGMYF
TGTGCCAGCAGTGAAGGGGGGATGTACTTC
>-|-|TRBV11-3|TRBJ2-3
CASSLQLSSTDTQYF
TGTGCCAGCAGCTTACAACTATCTAGCACAGATACGCAGTATTTT
>once|TRBD2|TRBV5-1|TRBJ2-3
CASREGGLRSDTQYF
TGCGCCAGCAGGGAGGGAGGGCTTAGGTCAGATACGCAGTATTTT
>-|-|TRBV2|TRBJ1-2
CASSSALGGGYTF
TGTGCCAGCAGTTCCGCCCTGGGAGGGGGCTACACCTTC
>-|-|TRBV19|TRBJ1-1
CASTWGNTEAFF
TGTGCCAGTACGTGGGGGAACACTGAAGCTTTCTTT
>-|-|TRBV9|TRBJ2-5
CASSRDYQETQYF
TGTGCCAGCAGCCGGGACTACCAAGAGACCCAGTACTTC
>-|-|TRBV30|TRBJ2-5
CAWSLGGSETQYF
TGTGCCTGGAGCCTAGGTGGGTCGGAGACCCAGTACTTC
>-|-|TRBV10-3|TRBJ2-3
CAIKSDPAADTQYF
TGCGCCATCAAGAGTGACCCTGCGGCAGATACGCAGTATTTT
>-|-|TRBV30|TRBJ1-1
CAWSVNTEAFF
TGTGCCTGGAGTGTAAATACTGAAGCTTTCTTT
>-|TRBD2|TRBV30|TRBJ2-3
CAWGIRGADTQYF
TGTGCCTGGGGAATTCGGGGGGCAGATACGCAGTATTTT
>once|TRBD1|TRBV19|TRBJ2-7
CASSIFGTGSYEQYF
TGTGCCAGTAGTATATTTGGGACAGGGTCATACGAGCAGTACTTC
>once|TRBD2|TRBV7-8|TRBJ2-2
CASSFSGSGNTGELFF
TGTGCCAGCAGCTTTAGCGGGAGTGGAAACACCGGGGAGCTGTTTTTT
>-|TRBD1|TRBV4-1|TRBJ2-7
CASSQRTGQGPYEQYF
TGCGCCAGCAGCCAACGGACGGGACAGGGACCCTACGAGCAGTACTTC
>many|-|TRBV7-8|TRBJ2-1
CASTRAGGAYNEQFF
TGTGCCAGCACCCGGGCTGGCGGGGCCTACAATGAGCAGTTCTTC